This T cell receptor (beta chain) was sequenced in a study of blood T cell repertoires in COVID-19. This clone was detected once. At one end, the junction sequence differs from germline, possibly due to a read error. Donors were grouped by their self-reported clinical history. Either two negative PCRs, clearance, or symptom resolution qualified Cohort 3 donors as recovered. The V gene's germline CDR1 is MDHEN and CDR2 SYDVKM. The CDR3 is 16 residues long. Under the authors' procedure: Estimation of nucleated cell counts was performed using reference gene primer amplification. Sequenced by immunoSEQ multiplex PCR; TCRdb stores in-frame clones only, minus some. The V and J calls and clone size were taken over from that table, and D and trimming were inferred from the DNA. The sample has about 180,000 clones, roughly 85% seen once.

The chain combines TRBV28 with TRBJ2-3; TRBD2 matches 8 bases. The material sequenced was PBMCs or T cells enriched from blood (not recorded which). The sequence was collected from a young woman who had recovered from COVID-19. CDR3 amino acids: CASSLPAWTSRDTQYF. As DNA, the CDR3 is TGTGCCAGCAGTTTACCAGCCTGGACTAGCAGAGATACGCAGTATTTT.